The 17 T cell receptor beta chains given below trace back to one sample, sequenced in a study of T-cell memory formation after mild COVID-19. TCRdb redid the calling of the 5' RACE reads with MiXCR, one entry per CDR3 protein. The sample holds over 10,000 distinct CDR3 sequences, roughly 14% seen once. The source material was PBMCs or a T cell subset sorted from them (not recorded which). Every receptor here comes from a man aged 18 to 30 who had mild COVID-19 (a few samples of this study predate the infection). Cell type and time point are not known.

This clonotype appeared many times. This chain joins TRBV20-1 and TRBJ2-3; D may be TRBD1 or TRBD2 (5 bases each). The length of the CDR3 is 13 residues. The V end lost 4 bases, the J end lost 5 bases, and 13 bases lay between the germline ends. Germline V lookup: CDR1 DFQATT, CDR2 SNEGSKA (reference sequence). The CDR3 nucleotides are TGCAGTGCTAATCGAGGGGTTCGAGATACGCAGTATTTT. Translated: CSANRGVRDTQYF.

In this sample, this clonotype turned up many times. V usage is TRBV15 and J usage is TRBJ1-3; D unclear. With 5 bases removed from V and 0 bases from J, the gap between germline ends came to 14 bases. CDR3 length: 16 residues. CDR1 and CDR2 (germline): LNHNV, YYDKDF (reference sequence). This chain's CDR3 is CATSQGSRISGNTIYF. In nucleotides, the CDR3 is TGTGCCACCAGCCAAGGCAGTCGCATCTCTGGAAACACCATATATTTT.

The chain carries TRBV18 and TRBJ1-1, with D hard to call. The CDR3 sequence is 15 residues long. Germline values: CDR1 KGHSH, CDR2 LQKENI. Trimming stripped 3 bases from V and 3 bases from J, with 14 bases between. This chain's CDR3 is CASSPTTPYYTEAFF. CDR3 in DNA: TGTGCCAGCTCACCTACGACACCCTACTACACTGAAGCTTTCTTT.

This clonotype occurred many times. This chain joins TRBV28 and TRBJ1-1; TRBD1 matches 7 bases. The CDR3 is made up of 15 amino acids. With V trimmed by 2 bases and J by 8 bases, 11 bases remained unmatched. Germline CDR1 is MDHEN and CDR2 is SYDVKM. Here the CDR3 reads CASSLVTGALGEAFF. CDR3 nucleotides: TGTGCCAGCAGTTTAGTTACAGGGGCTTTGGGCGAAGCTTTCTTT.

This clonotype has just a few counts. The chain couples TRBV7-9 to TRBJ2-7; D may be TRBD1 (6 bases). The CDR3 extends over 12 amino acids. Germline loops: CDR1 SEHNR, CDR2 FQNEAQ (reference sequence). The V and J ends lost 5 bases and 3 bases respectively, with 8 bases between them. CDR3 loop: CASSRDNYEQYF. In DNA form, the CDR3 reads TGTGCCAGCAGCCGGGACAACTACGAGCAGTACTTC.

This clonotype was seen many times. The V gene is TRBV7-9, the J gene TRBJ2-3; 13 bases agree with TRBD2. CDR3 length: 18 residues. Germline-derived CDR1 and CDR2 are SEHNR and FQNEAQ (reference sequence). With V trimmed by 5 bases and J by 0 bases, 8 bases remained unmatched. The CDR3 sequence is CASSPWTSGGSSTDTQYF. The CDR3 DNA follows: TGTGCCAGCAGCCCATGGACTAGCGGGGGTTCTAGCACAGATACGCAGTATTTT.

This clonotype was seen many times. This chain links TRBV18 with TRBJ2-7; D is unclear. Germline assignment: CDR1 KGHSH and CDR2 LQKENI. The CDR3 has 14 residues. Trimming took off 3 bases at V and 2 bases at J, with 11 bases between the two ends. The CDR3 spells CASSPLGPTYEQYF. The CDR3 DNA follows: TGTGCCAGCTCACCGTTAGGGCCGACCTACGAGCAGTACTTC.

The chain combines TRBV12-3 or TRBV12-4 with TRBJ2-7, with no clear D. V was pared by 5 bases and J by 6 bases, with 17 bases between. The CDR3 is 14 amino acids. The CDR3 spells CASSSAIIVVEQYF. CDR3 bases: TGTGCCAGCAGTAGCGCTATTATAGTGGTCGAGCAGTACTTC.

The rearrangement links TRBV10-3 to TRBJ2-1, with 10 bases that match TRBD1. The germline V gene has CDR1 ENHRY and CDR2 SYGVKD. This CDR3 is built from 16 residues. V shed 2 bases, J shed 0 bases, and the junction held 1 base outside the gene matches. The CDR3 is CAISEGTGDSYNEQFF. Written as DNA, the CDR3 is TGTGCCATCAGTGAGGGGACAGGGGACTCCTACAATGAGCAGTTCTTC.

This clonotype was detected a few times. The chain recombines TRBV7-3 with TRBJ2-2, with 11 bases that match TRBD2. The germline gives CDR1 SGHTA, CDR2 FQGTGA. The trim removed 5 bases at V and 1 base at J, leaving 3 bases unmatched. The CDR3 extends over 16 amino acids. The CDR3 DNA reads TGTGCCAGCAGCCCCGGACTAGCGGGGAACACCGGGGAGCTGTTTTTT. Protein product: CASSPGLAGNTGELFF.

V usage is TRBV7-2 and J usage is TRBJ2-3, with 9 bases matching TRBD2. CDR3 length: 19 amino acids. The V gene's germline CDR1 is SGHTA and CDR2 FQGNSA. J lost 2 bases, V lost 3 bases, and 15 bases had no gene match. The CDR3 nucleotides are TGTGCCAGCAGCTTCGCGGGACTAGCTAGGAGGGGCTCCACAGATACGCAGTATTTT. Translating it yields CASSFAGLARRGSTDTQYF.

This clonotype turned up a few times. The V and J genes are TRBV10-3 and TRBJ1-1; D is unclear. The CDR3 totals 13 residues. The germline V gene encodes CDR1 ENHRY and CDR2 SYGVKD. Trimming removed 0 bases from V and 10 bases from J, with 12 bases in between. The CDR3 coding sequence is TGTGCCATCAGTGAGTCCAGGCAGTTACGAGCTTTCTTT. Protein: CAISESRQLRAFF.

The V call is TRBV30, the J call TRBJ2-7; a possible D gene is TRBD1 (5 bases). Trimming removed 4 bases from V and 3 bases from J, with 7 bases in between. This CDR3 has 11 amino acids. CDR1 is GTSNPN and CDR2 is SVGIG in the germline V gene (reference sequence). The CDR3 DNA is TGTGCCTGGAATAGGGGCTACGAGCAGTACTTC. Protein: CAWNRGYEQYF.

This clonotype was found a few times. The chain uses TRBV11-1 and TRBJ2-3; D is possibly TRBD1 (5 bases). CDR3 length: 13 amino acids. Germline V gene lookup returns CDR1 SGHAT and CDR2 FQDESV (reference sequence). The germline V and J ends were trimmed by 5 bases and 6 bases, with 12 bases remaining between them. CDR3 loop: CASSLRVGDTQYF. The CDR3 DNA follows: TGTGCCAGCAGCCTCAGGGTAGGGGATACGCAGTATTTT.

This clonotype was recorded a few times. The chain is built from TRBV3-1 and TRBJ1-5; D call uncertain. The CDR3 runs 16 residues. Germline CDR1 is LGHDT and CDR2 is YNNKEL (reference sequence). Trimming removed 2 bases at V and 8 bases at J, with 19 bases between. The CDR3 DNA follows: TGTGCCAGCAGCCAATCCTCCGGGTCTCGAAATAAGCCCCAGCATTTT. Translation: CASSQSSGSRNKPQHF.

About this clonotype itself: One base away lies a much larger clone, so this may be a sequencing read error. The V call is TRBV3-1, the J call TRBJ2-1; no clear D. Germline V gives CDR1 LGHDT, CDR2 YNNKEL (reference sequence). This CDR3 spans 13 amino acids. Trimming cost V 5 bases and J 6 bases, with 11 bases left between them. CDR3: CASSTPPGNEQFF. CDR3 nucleotides: TGTGCCAGCAGCACGCCTCCCGGCAATGAGCAGTTCTTC.

This clonotype has just a few counts. This rearrangement joins TRBV27 to TRBJ2-2; tentatively, D is TRBD1 (6 bases). This CDR3 has 16 residues. Germline assignment: CDR1 MNHEY and CDR2 SMNVEV (reference sequence). Trimming cost V 7 bases and J 2 bases, with 17 bases left between them. The CDR3 here is CASTRWQGPNTGELFF. As DNA, the CDR3 is TGTGCCAGCACCCGTTGGCAGGGGCCAAACACCGGGGAGCTGTTTTTT.